The 25 T cell receptor beta chains below were found in one sample sequenced in a study of blood T cell repertoires in COVID-19. Produced via immunoSEQ multiplex PCR; TCRdb's table is partial and in-frame only. Among about 100,000 clones, 70% to 90% were seen once, and the ten largest hold about an eighth. Sequenced: peripheral blood. The receptor source for this set is a middle-aged man with active or convalescent COVID-19.

This rearrangement joins TRBV15 to TRBJ2-1; 10 bases align to TRBD1. CDR1 and CDR2 (germline): LNHNV, YYDKDF (reference sequence). Germline trimming cut 0 bases from V and 2 bases from J; bases unmatched to any gene: 4. This CDR3 is built from 17 residues. The DNA for the CDR3 is TGTGCCACCAGCAGAGATAGAGGACAGGGGGCCTACAATGAGCAGTTCTTC. Translated: CATSRDRGQGAYNEQFF.

The CDR3 loop is CASSEVQAGANVLTF. CDR3 DNA sequence: TGTGCCAGCAGTGAGGTGCAGGCGGGGGCCAACGTCCTGACTTTC. V and J are TRBV2 and TRBJ2-6; D uncertain. Looked up from germline, CDR1 is SNHLY and CDR2 is FYNNEI. This CDR3 spans 15 amino acids. V shed 3 bases and J shed 4 bases, with 10 bases lying between them.

In this sample, this clone turned up many times. The chain uses TRBV18 and TRBJ2-1, with 9 bases identical to TRBD1. From germline, CDR1 is KGHSH and CDR2 LQKENI. There are 15 residues in the CDR3. The V gene end was trimmed by 3 bases and the J gene end by 5 bases; junction bases not matched to a gene: 5. The CDR3 DNA reads TGTGCCAGCTCACCCGGGACAGGGATGAACAATGAGCAGTTCTTC. Translation: CASSPGTGMNNEQFF.

V and J are TRBV10-1 and TRBJ2-3; the match to TRBD2 covers 9 bases. The CDR3 is made up of 14 amino acids. Germline assignment: CDR1 WNHNN and CDR2 SYGVQD (reference sequence). After removal of 4 bases from V and 3 bases from J, the junction contained 2 bases not matched to a gene. Here the CDR3 DNA reads TGCGCCAGCAGTGGTGGACTAGCGACAGATACGCAGTATTTT. Protein sequence: CASSGGLATDTQYF.

The DNA for the CDR3 is TGCGCCAGCAGCCCGACTAGGGCCGGGGAGCTGTTTTTT. Translation gives CASSPTRAGELFF. The rearrangement links TRBV5-1 to TRBJ2-2; a weak D match, TRBD2 (6 bases). This CDR3 contains 13 residues. Germline-derived CDR1 and CDR2 are SGHRS and YFSETQ. V was trimmed by 4 bases and J by 6 bases, leaving 10 bases between them.

V is TRBV6-6 and J is TRBJ1-1; 7 nucleotides line up with TRBD1. V lost 0 bases, J lost 1 base, and 5 bases stayed unmatched. Germline CDR1 reads MNHNY; CDR2 reads SVGAGI (reference sequence). There are 16 residues in the CDR3. CDR3 protein: CASSYSTGTANTEAFF. The CDR3 region has the DNA TGTGCCAGCAGTTACTCGACCGGGACAGCGAACACTGAAGCTTTCTTT.

The gene calls are TRBV29-1 and TRBJ2-1; 7 bases align to TRBD2. Per the germline V gene, CDR1 is SQVTM and CDR2 is ANQGSEA. This CDR3 region has 12 residues. V trimming: 7 bases; J trimming: 3 bases; junction bases outside the gene matches: 3. The CDR3 nucleotides read TGCAGCGCCGGGGGGATCTACAATGAGCAGTTCTTC. It specifies CSAGGIYNEQFF.

The V call is TRBV10-3, the J call TRBJ2-3; D is unclear. This CDR3 contains 15 residues. Trimming removed 6 bases at V and 2 bases at J, with 15 bases between. From germline, CDR1 is ENHRY and CDR2 SYGVKD. In DNA form, the CDR3 reads TGTGCCATCAGCGATACTATATTCAACACAGATACGCAGTATTTT. Protein: CAISDTIFNTDTQYF.

This clone was detected once. The DNA of the CDR3 is TGTGCCACCCAGGGGAGGGAGAGCTATGGCTACACCTTC. Protein product: CATQGRESYGYTF. The chain recombines TRBV24-1 with TRBJ1-2; a weak D match, TRBD1 (6 bases). The CDR3 is 13 residues long. Germline lookup yields CDR1 KGHDR and CDR2 SFDVKD. Trimming took off 9 bases at V and 4 bases at J, with 14 bases between the two ends.

The gene calls are TRBV5-5 and TRBJ2-1; 7 bases line up with TRBD2. V shed 5 bases and J 0 bases; nucleotides not matched to a gene: 5. Germline-derived CDR1 and CDR2 are SGHKS and YYEKEE (reference sequence). This CDR3 spans 15 amino acids. This CDR3 reads CASRLAPRSYNEQFF. The DNA of the CDR3 is TGTGCCAGCAGACTAGCGCCGCGCTCCTACAATGAGCAGTTCTTC.

The chain combines TRBV4-1 with TRBJ2-5, with TRBD2 as a possible D gene (6 bases). The germline gives CDR1 MGHRA, CDR2 YSYEKL. V shed 4 bases and J shed 4 bases, with 16 bases lying between them. The CDR3 spans 15 residues. The DNA for the CDR3 is TGCGCCAGCAGCCGGGCTTGGAAGGGAGGAGAGACCCAGTACTTC. It encodes CASSRAWKGGETQYF.

This clone appeared once. The chain recombines TRBV12-3 or TRBV12-4 with TRBJ1-2, with a possible D match to TRBD1 (5 bases). The CDR3 consists of 13 residues. Trimming took 6 bases from V and 2 from J, leaving 10 bases between them. This chain's CDR3 is CASSLDTNYGYTF. The CDR3 coding sequence is TGTGCCAGCAGCCTGGACACAAACTATGGCTACACCTTC.

The gene calls are TRBV3-1 (or the pseudogene TRBV3-2) and TRBJ1-1; D uncertain. This CDR3 is 12 amino acids long. The ends were cut back, 1 base at V and 7 bases at J, with 7 bases in the middle. The germline CDR1 and CDR2 sequences are LGHDT and YNNKEL (reference sequence). The CDR3 spells CASSQGGLEAFF. Written as DNA, the CDR3 is TGTGCCAGCAGCCAAGGAGGACTTGAAGCTTTCTTT.

V usage is TRBV6-5 and J usage is TRBJ2-7, with 7 bases fitting TRBD1. CDR3 length: 15 residues. V gave up 6 bases and J gave up 0 bases; unmatched junction bases: 8. CDR1 MNHEY and CDR2 SVGAGI come from the germline V gene. The CDR3 spells CASRTGTDNSYEQYF. The CDR3 nucleotides are TGTGCCAGCAGAACCGGGACAGATAACTCCTACGAGCAGTACTTC.

The chain employs TRBV10-3 and TRBJ2-5; 13 bases match TRBD2. V lost 4 bases and J lost 4; bases outside the gene matches: 3. This CDR3 region has 15 residues. The germline CDR1 and CDR2 sequences are ENHRY and SYGVKD. CDR3 residues: CAISGTSGSIETQYF. Here the CDR3 DNA reads TGTGCCATCAGTGGGACTAGCGGGAGCATAGAGACCCAGTACTTC.

This clone was observed once. The chain couples TRBV20-1 to TRBJ2-3; tentatively, D is TRBD2 (6 bases). Germline assignment: CDR1 DFQATT and CDR2 SNEGSKA (reference sequence). The CDR3 loop spans 14 amino acids. V was pared by 3 bases and J by 2 bases, with 12 bases between. CDR3 region: CSASREVDTDTQYF. The CDR3 DNA sequence: TGCAGTGCTAGTAGGGAGGTGGACACAGATACGCAGTATTTT.

V and J are TRBV4-1 and TRBJ2-1; 7 bases are a match to TRBD2. Germline assignment: CDR1 MGHRA and CDR2 YSYEKL. The junction had 9 bases not matched to a gene; V was cut back by 0 bases and J by 16 bases. This CDR3 has 13 residues. The CDR3 DNA follows: TGCGCCAGCAGCCAAGATCGGGCGGGAGTAGGTTTCTTC. Encoded protein: CASSQDRAGVGFF.

This chain joins TRBV6-6 and TRBJ1-2; no definite D call. CDR3 length equals 12 residues. The V and J ends lost 5 bases and 6 bases respectively, with 10 bases between them. The germline V gene has CDR1 MNHNY and CDR2 SVGAGI (reference sequence). This CDR3 reads CASSRSSDGYTF. For the CDR3, the DNA is TGTGCCAGCAGTCGATCGTCGGATGGCTACACCTTC.

This clone has just one count. V and J are TRBV6-5 and TRBJ1-5; no clear D. The V gene lost 7 bases and the J gene lost 3 bases, with 16 bases spanning the gap. The CDR3 contains 15 residues. Germline CDR1 MNHEY, CDR2 SVGAGI. CDR3 residues: CASNSEGYSNQPQHF. The DNA of the CDR3 is TGTGCCAGCAACTCCGAGGGTTACTCCAATCAGCCCCAGCATTTT.

The J gene is TRBJ1-5, the V gene TRBV30, with TRBD1 matching 8 bases. V lost 3 bases, J lost 6 bases, and 7 bases stayed unmatched. The CDR3 consists of 14 residues. Germline assignment: CDR1 GTSNPN and CDR2 SVGIG (reference sequence). The CDR3 loop is CAWSLQGETQPQHF. The CDR3 bases are TGTGCCTGGAGCCTACAGGGGGAGACTCAGCCCCAGCATTTT.

The chain employs TRBV19 and TRBJ1-5; unclear D gene. V lost 10 bases, J lost 6 bases, and 13 bases lay in between. Germline V CDR1 and CDR2: LNHDA, SQIVND (reference sequence). There are 12 residues in the CDR3. The CDR3 protein is CATSREGQPQHF. The CDR3 nucleotides are TGTGCCACCTCCCGGGAGGGTCAGCCCCAGCATTTT.

A few counts support this clone. J is TRBJ1-1 and V is TRBV3-1 (or the pseudogene TRBV3-2); D is uncertain. Germline V gene lookup returns CDR1 LGHDT and CDR2 YNNKEL (reference sequence). V lost 1 base and J 7 bases, leaving 7 bases between the germline ends. The length of the CDR3 is 12 residues. In DNA form, the CDR3 reads TGTGCCAGCAGCCAAGGTCGGGGTGAAGCTTTCTTT. It translates to CASSQGRGEAFF.

The rearrangement joins TRBV6-5 to TRBJ1-2; 8 bases fit TRBD1. Germline V gene lookup returns CDR1 MNHEY and CDR2 SVGAGI. The CDR3 has 13 amino acids. Germline trimming cut 3 bases from V and 8 bases from J; bases unmatched to any gene: 5. Here the CDR3 DNA reads TGTGCCAGCAGTTATGACAGGGGCGAAGGCTACACCTTC. Translation gives CASSYDRGEGYTF.

The rearrangement links TRBV5-1 to TRBJ2-7; unclear D gene. Trimming pared 0 bases from V and 2 bases from J, leaving 15 bases between. The CDR3 runs to 16 residues. The germline V gene has CDR1 SGHRS and CDR2 YFSETQ. As DNA, the CDR3 is TGCGCCAGCAGCTTGGCCTTGTCAAGCAGCGCCTACGAGCAGTACTTC. As protein: CASSLALSSSAYEQYF.

The V call is TRBV19, the J call TRBJ1-6; D remains unclear. V was trimmed by 3 bases and J by 3 bases, leaving 12 bases between them. The CDR3 has 16 residues. Germline V CDR1 and CDR2: LNHDA, SQIVND (reference sequence). CDR3 nucleotides: TGTGCCAGTAGTATCGGGAGCCGGGGCTATAATTCACCCCTCCACTTT. Encoded protein: CASSIGSRGYNSPLHF. Together with reference TRBV19 and TRBJ1-6, the CDR3 gives the full variable domain: DGGITQSPKYLFRKEGQNVTLSCEQNLNHDAMYWYRQDPGQGLRLIYYSQIVNDFQKGDIAEGYSVSREKKESFPLTVTSAQKNPTAFYLCASSIGSRGYNSPLHFGNGTRLTVT.